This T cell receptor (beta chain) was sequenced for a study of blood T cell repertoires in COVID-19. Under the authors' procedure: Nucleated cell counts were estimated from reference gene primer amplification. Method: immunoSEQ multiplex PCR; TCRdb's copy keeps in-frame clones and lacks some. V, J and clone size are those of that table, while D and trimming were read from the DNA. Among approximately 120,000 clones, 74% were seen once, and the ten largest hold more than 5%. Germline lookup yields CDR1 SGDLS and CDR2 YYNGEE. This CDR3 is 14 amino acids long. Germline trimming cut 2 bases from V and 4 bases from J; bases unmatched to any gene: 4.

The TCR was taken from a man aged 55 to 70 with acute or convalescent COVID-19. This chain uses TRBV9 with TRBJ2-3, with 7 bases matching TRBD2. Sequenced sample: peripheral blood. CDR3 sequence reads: CASSVAGAPDTQYF. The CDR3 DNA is TGTGCCAGCAGCGTGGCGGGAGCGCCAGATACGCAGTATTTT.